Listed below are T cell receptor beta chains from one sample, sequenced in a study of T-cell memory formation after mild COVID-19. One entry per CDR3 protein results from TCRdb running MiXCR on the 5' RACE reads. Here the sample spans roughly 450,000 distinct CDR3 sequences, 15% to 20% being singletons. Source material: PBMCs or a T cell subset sorted from them (not recorded which). The receptors come from an adult woman who had mild COVID-19 (a few samples of this study predate the infection). Cell type and time point are not known. Both conserved end residues are part of each CDR3. D genes are given only for firm matches. Only some rows state a clone size, as once, few, many or a class for expanded clones.

j_gene: TRBJ1-5; v_gene: TRBV12-3/TRBV12-4; d_gene: TRBD1; abundance: NA; CDR3aa: CASSLGSGTGGQPQHF; CDR3nt: TGTGCCAGCAGTTTAGGGTCAGGGACAGGGGGGCAGCCCCAGCATTTT
j_gene: TRBJ1-4; v_gene: TRBV5-1; d_gene: NA; abundance: NA; CDR3aa: CASSPGGIEKLFF; CDR3nt: TGCGCCAGCAGCCCCGGGGGCATCGAAAAACTGTTTTTT
j_gene: TRBJ1-5; v_gene: TRBV3-1; d_gene: NA; abundance: NA; CDR3aa: CASSQGVYQPQHF; CDR3nt: TGTGCCAGCAGCCAGGGGGTCTATCAGCCCCAGCATTTT
j_gene: TRBJ2-3; v_gene: TRBV20-1; d_gene: TRBD1; abundance: few; CDR3aa: CSASSMRGLDTQYF; CDR3nt: TGCAGTGCTAGTAGTATGAGGGGGCTAGATACGCAGTATTTT
j_gene: TRBJ2-7; v_gene: TRBV7-8; d_gene: NA; abundance: few; CDR3aa: CASSLTIGGTYEQYF; CDR3nt: TGTGCCAGCAGCTTAACGATCGGCGGAACCTACGAGCAGTACTTC
j_gene: TRBJ2-1; v_gene: TRBV20-1; d_gene: TRBD2; abundance: many; CDR3aa: CSARGQRELNEQFF; CDR3nt: TGCAGTGCTAGAGGGCAGCGGGAGCTAAATGAGCAGTTCTTC
j_gene: TRBJ2-7; v_gene: TRBV12-3/TRBV12-4; d_gene: TRBD1; abundance: few; CDR3aa: CASSWTGRSYEQYF; CDR3nt: TGTGCCAGCAGCTGGACAGGGCGGTCCTACGAGCAGTACTTC
j_gene: TRBJ1-3; v_gene: TRBV9; d_gene: TRBD1; abundance: few; CDR3aa: CASSVTGQGVENTIYF; CDR3nt: TGTGCCAGCAGCGTCACGGGACAGGGAGTAGAAAACACCATATATTTT
j_gene: TRBJ2-5; v_gene: TRBV21-1; d_gene: NA; abundance: NA; CDR3aa: CASSKLGSRQETQYF; CDR3nt: TGTGCCAGCAGCAAACTAGGGAGTCGACAAGAGACCCAGTACTTC
j_gene: TRBJ2-1; v_gene: TRBV2; d_gene: NA; abundance: NA; CDR3aa: CASNGGIAYRKDEQFF; CDR3nt: TGTGCCAGCAACGGCGGAATCGCCTACCGAAAAGATGAGCAGTTCTTC
j_gene: TRBJ1-2; v_gene: TRBV5-4; d_gene: TRBD1; abundance: NA; CDR3aa: CASSLTGNGYTF; CDR3nt: TGTGCCAGCAGCCTGACAGGGAACGGCTACACCTTC
j_gene: TRBJ1-1; v_gene: TRBV24-1; d_gene: NA; abundance: NA; CDR3aa: CATSGSGKEAFF; CDR3nt: TGTGCCACCAGTGGTTCCGGGAAAGAAGCTTTCTTT
j_gene: TRBJ2-7; v_gene: TRBV20-1; d_gene: NA; abundance: few; CDR3aa: CSARDPIGLSYEQYF; CDR3nt: TGCAGTGCTAGGGACCCTATTGGGTTATCCTACGAGCAGTACTTC
j_gene: TRBJ1-2; v_gene: TRBV12-3/TRBV12-4; d_gene: NA; abundance: few; CDR3aa: CASSLPRERANYGYTF; CDR3nt: TGTGCCAGCAGTTTACCTAGGGAGCGGGCAAACTATGGCTACACCTTC
j_gene: TRBJ2-7; v_gene: TRBV12-3/TRBV12-4; d_gene: TRBD2; abundance: few; CDR3aa: CASSSRIGRSYEQYF; CDR3nt: TGTGCCAGCAGTTCACGGATCGGGAGGTCCTACGAGCAGTACTTC
j_gene: TRBJ2-7; v_gene: TRBV28; d_gene: TRBD2; abundance: NA; CDR3aa: CASSQRTSGRGWTYEQYF; CDR3nt: TGTGCCAGCAGCCAACGGACTAGCGGGAGGGGGTGGACCTACGAGCAGTACTTC
j_gene: TRBJ1-4; v_gene: TRBV2; d_gene: TRBD1; abundance: NA; CDR3aa: CASTLKGTAYEKLFF; CDR3nt: TGTGCCAGCACACTAAAGGGGACAGCCTATGAAAAACTGTTTTTT
j_gene: TRBJ2-1; v_gene: TRBV7-6; d_gene: NA; abundance: many; CDR3aa: CASSATGVYYNEQFF; CDR3nt: TGTGCCAGCAGCGCGACGGGAGTTTACTACAATGAGCAGTTCTTC
j_gene: TRBJ1-2; v_gene: TRBV7-9; d_gene: TRBD1; abundance: few; CDR3aa: CASSLAGQVLYGYTF; CDR3nt: TGTGCCAGCAGCTTAGCTGGACAGGTTCTCTATGGCTACACCTTC
j_gene: TRBJ1-5; v_gene: TRBV30; d_gene: NA; abundance: NA; CDR3aa: CAWSGLGGFSNQPQHF; CDR3nt: TGTGCCTGGAGTGGACTCGGCGGGTTTAGCAATCAGCCCCAGCATTTT
j_gene: TRBJ2-3; v_gene: TRBV7-9; d_gene: NA; abundance: few; CDR3aa: CASSFLVGSGLLADTQYF; CDR3nt: TGTGCCAGCAGCTTCCTGGTGGGTAGCGGTCTTCTAGCAGATACGCAGTATTTT
j_gene: TRBJ1-5; v_gene: TRBV6-2/TRBV6-3; d_gene: NA; abundance: few; CDR3aa: CASSPSRRGGGQPQHF; CDR3nt: TGTGCCAGCAGCCCCTCCCGGCGGGGAGGCGGTCAGCCCCAGCATTTT
j_gene: TRBJ1-1; v_gene: TRBV4-1; d_gene: TRBD1; abundance: many; CDR3aa: CASSQRQGSSTEAFF; CDR3nt: TGCGCCAGCAGCCAGCGACAGGGATCGAGCACTGAAGCTTTCTTT
j_gene: TRBJ1-5; v_gene: TRBV5-1; d_gene: NA; abundance: few; CDR3aa: CASSLELGGDQPQHF; CDR3nt: TGCGCCAGCAGCTTGGAGTTGGGGGGTGATCAGCCCCAGCATTTT
j_gene: TRBJ1-1; v_gene: TRBV7-8; d_gene: NA; abundance: many; CDR3aa: CASSPYGGTEAFF; CDR3nt: TGTGCCAGCAGCCCCTACGGCGGGACTGAAGCTTTCTTT
j_gene: TRBJ2-5; v_gene: TRBV4-2; d_gene: NA; abundance: NA; CDR3aa: CASSQDQAAGQGTQYF; CDR3nt: TGTGCCAGCAGCCAAGATCAGGCGGCGGGCCAGGGGACCCAGTACTTC
j_gene: TRBJ2-7; v_gene: TRBV15; d_gene: TRBD1; abundance: many; CDR3aa: CATSRKSGTGAEQYF; CDR3nt: TGTGCCACCAGCCGAAAGTCCGGGACAGGGGCCGAGCAGTACTTC
j_gene: TRBJ2-1; v_gene: TRBV6-2/TRBV6-3; d_gene: TRBD2; abundance: NA; CDR3aa: CASSFPTSGDSSYNEQFF; CDR3nt: TGTGCCAGCAGTTTCCCGACTAGCGGGGATAGCTCCTACAATGAGCAGTTCTTC
j_gene: TRBJ2-1; v_gene: TRBV15; d_gene: NA; abundance: few; CDR3aa: CATSRATGLYNEQFF; CDR3nt: TGTGCCACCAGCAGAGCCACGGGACTTTACAATGAGCAGTTCTTC
j_gene: TRBJ2-3; v_gene: TRBV20-1; d_gene: NA; abundance: once; CDR3aa: CSASNVEDSYTDTQYF; CDR3nt: TGCAGTGCTAGTAATGTGGAGGACAGTTACACAGATACGCAGTATTTT
j_gene: TRBJ2-1; v_gene: TRBV20-1; d_gene: TRBD2; abundance: many; CDR3aa: CSASSGRGRGDEQFF; CDR3nt: TGCAGTGCTAGTAGCGGGAGAGGTCGCGGTGATGAGCAGTTCTTC
j_gene: TRBJ2-1; v_gene: TRBV6-6; d_gene: NA; abundance: NA; CDR3aa: CASSPRLWGEQFF; CDR3nt: TGTGCCAGCAGTCCCCGGCTATGGGGTGAGCAGTTCTTC
j_gene: TRBJ2-6; v_gene: TRBV29-1; d_gene: NA; abundance: NA; CDR3aa: CSVAGTGANVLTF; CDR3nt: TGCAGCGTTGCAGGGACCGGGGCCAACGTCCTGACTTTC
j_gene: TRBJ1-5; v_gene: TRBV12-3/TRBV12-4; d_gene: NA; abundance: few; CDR3aa: CASSFRVGNQPQHF; CDR3nt: TGTGCCAGCAGTTTCAGGGTCGGTAATCAGCCCCAGCATTTT
j_gene: TRBJ1-3; v_gene: TRBV28; d_gene: NA; abundance: NA; CDR3aa: CASSLVAASGNTIYF; CDR3nt: TGTGCCAGCAGTTTAGTTGCCGCCTCTGGAAACACCATATATTTT
j_gene: TRBJ2-7; v_gene: TRBV28; d_gene: TRBD1; abundance: NA; CDR3aa: CATETGRGYEQYF; CDR3nt: TGTGCCACCGAGACAGGGCGAGGGTACGAGCAGTACTTC
j_gene: TRBJ2-1; v_gene: TRBV27; d_gene: TRBD2; abundance: many; CDR3aa: CASSLGLAGGSNNEQFF; CDR3nt: TGTGCCAGCAGTTTGGGGCTAGCGGGAGGGTCGAACAATGAGCAGTTCTTC
j_gene: TRBJ2-1; v_gene: TRBV7-9; d_gene: NA; abundance: NA; CDR3aa: CASRWDGYNEQFF; CDR3nt: TGTGCCAGCAGATGGGACGGCTACAATGAGCAGTTCTTC
j_gene: TRBJ2-7; v_gene: TRBV6-2/TRBV6-3; d_gene: TRBD1; abundance: once; CDR3aa: CASSGTGMPYEQYF; CDR3nt: TGTGCCAGCAGTGGGACAGGGATGCCCTACGAGCAGTACTTC
j_gene: TRBJ2-5; v_gene: TRBV10-2; d_gene: NA; abundance: few; CDR3aa: CASSDPGAAQETQYF; CDR3nt: TGCGCCAGCAGTGACCCAGGGGCCGCCCAAGAGACCCAGTACTTC
j_gene: TRBJ1-4; v_gene: TRBV12-3/TRBV12-4; d_gene: NA; abundance: once; CDR3aa: CASSSQKDGNNEKLFF; CDR3nt: TGTGCCAGCAGTTCCCAGAAGGACGGAAATAATGAAAAACTGTTTTTT
j_gene: TRBJ1-6; v_gene: TRBV3-1; d_gene: NA; abundance: few; CDR3aa: CASSQLGGASSYNSPLHF; CDR3nt: TGTGCCAGCAGCCAATTAGGAGGAGCCAGCTCCTATAATTCACCCCTCCACTTT
j_gene: TRBJ2-1; v_gene: TRBV5-1; d_gene: TRBD1; abundance: few; CDR3aa: CASSLGPTGDTSYNEQFF; CDR3nt: TGCGCCAGCAGCTTGGGACCGACAGGGGATACATCCTACAATGAGCAGTTCTTC
j_gene: TRBJ2-3; v_gene: TRBV12-3/TRBV12-4; d_gene: TRBD2; abundance: NA; CDR3aa: CASSLAGLAGLRYTDTQYF; CDR3nt: TGTGCCAGCAGCCTAGCGGGACTAGCGGGACTCCGTTACACAGATACGCAGTATTTT
j_gene: TRBJ2-7; v_gene: TRBV5-4; d_gene: TRBD1; abundance: NA; CDR3aa: CASSLAPGQPPHEQYF; CDR3nt: TGTGCCAGCAGCTTGGCGCCGGGACAGCCCCCCCACGAGCAGTACTTC
j_gene: TRBJ2-7; v_gene: TRBV7-2; d_gene: NA; abundance: NA; CDR3aa: CASGDRQNYEQYF; CDR3nt: TGTGCCAGCGGAGACAGACAGAATTACGAGCAGTACTTC
j_gene: TRBJ2-7; v_gene: TRBV20-1; d_gene: NA; abundance: NA; CDR3aa: CSASDVAWSSYEQYF; CDR3nt: TGCAGTGCTAGCGACGTAGCGTGGAGCTCCTACGAGCAGTACTTC
j_gene: TRBJ2-5; v_gene: TRBV18; d_gene: TRBD2; abundance: NA; CDR3aa: CASSPGTSPGETQYF; CDR3nt: TGTGCCAGCTCGCCCGGGACTAGCCCCGGGGAGACCCAGTACTTC
j_gene: TRBJ2-1; v_gene: TRBV7-6; d_gene: NA; abundance: few; CDR3aa: CASGTGRSEQFF; CDR3nt: TGTGCCAGTGGGACCGGGCGGAGTGAGCAGTTCTTC
j_gene: TRBJ1-5; v_gene: TRBV12-3/TRBV12-4; d_gene: NA; abundance: NA; CDR3aa: CASSLRPGVYSNQPQHF; CDR3nt: TGTGCCAGCAGTCTAAGACCAGGGGTCTATAGCAATCAGCCCCAGCATTTT
j_gene: TRBJ1-5; v_gene: TRBV27; d_gene: NA; abundance: NA; CDR3aa: CASRPTRTPDQPQHF; CDR3nt: TGTGCCAGCAGACCGACACGGACCCCTGATCAGCCCCAGCATTTT
j_gene: TRBJ2-3; v_gene: TRBV20-1; d_gene: TRBD2; abundance: few; CDR3aa: CSATATSGVAGKYF; CDR3nt: TGCAGTGCTACGGCTACTAGCGGGGTCGCGGGGAAGTATTTT
j_gene: TRBJ2-2; v_gene: TRBV5-4; d_gene: NA; abundance: NA; CDR3aa: CAGTGATGELFF; CDR3nt: TGTGCCGGAACCGGGGCGACCGGGGAGCTGTTTTTT